This T cell receptor (beta chain) was documented in a study of PD-L1 blockade in urothelial cancer. Study-wide context: After treatment start, blood was analyzed at 3 weeks (second dose) and at 6 weeks.

Points from the study as a whole: Below-median TCR clonality that was measured in pretreatment blood predicted better survival.

With regard to this clone: Its antigen is still unknown.

Time point given: peripheral blood 6 weeks after treatment start. Each patient presented with locally advanced or metastatic urothelial carcinoma. Sequencing used immunoSEQ multiplex PCR; TCRdb keeps in-frame clones, though not all of them. The sample consists of tens of thousands of clones, roughly 86% of them appearing once. CDR3 length: 13 amino acids. Germline V gives CDR1 MRHNA, CDR2 SNTAGT. V lost 6 bases to trimming and J lost 3 bases; unmatched junction nucleotides: 3. This chain links TRBV6-4 with TRBJ1-1; 8 nucleotides match TRBD1. The receptor's source is a man in his fifties or sixties with urothelial cancer. The source was PBMCs, collected around atezolizumab (anti-PD-L1) treatment. The CDR3 region is CASRETGDTEAFF. CDR3 nucleotide sequence: TGTGCCAGCAGAGAGACAGGGGACACTGAAGCTTTCTTT.